Listed below are T cell receptor beta chains from one sample, sequenced in a study of shared clonotypes between healthy human individuals. Clones were sequenced by immunoSEQ multiplex PCR, and TCRdb holds only the in-frame ones, with some missing. The sample records some 2,500,000 clones, approximately 93% being singletons. The sample was naive CD4+ T cells from PBMCs. All receptors come from a man between 18 and 29 years old in good health. Some clones in this sample may be carry-over from other donors' samples. Each CDR3 is given with its conserved first and last residue. A D gene is named only where the DNA matches it firmly. The size entry is marked missing in some rows and otherwise reads once, few, many or a size class.

V,J,size,D,DNA,CDR3
TRBV6-6,TRBJ2-1,.,.,TGTGCCAGCAGCGCGGGACTGGAAGGATACAATGAGCAGTTCTTC,CASSAGLEGYNEQFF
TRBV28,TRBJ1-3,.,.,TGTGCCAGCAGTTTAGCACTGAGGGGAAACACCATATATTTT,CASSLALRGNTIYF
TRBV21-1,TRBJ2-2,.,.,TGTGCCAGCCAGAAGAGACAGGGGTGGGTCCCCGGGGAGCTGTTTTTT,CASQKRQGWVPGELFF
TRBV10-2,TRBJ2-7,.,.,TGCGCCAGCAGTGAGCAGGTCGGGAGTCCCCACGAGCAGTACTTC,CASSEQVGSPHEQYF
TRBV30,TRBJ2-7,.,.,TGTGCCTGGAGTACGAGGGGACTTCACTACGAGCAGTACTTC,CAWSTRGLHYEQYF
TRBV6-5,TRBJ1-3,few,.,TGTGCCAGCAGTTACTCGGGACCTGGAAACACCATATATTTT,CASSYSGPGNTIYF
TRBV18,TRBJ2-3,.,.,TGTGCCAGCTCACCAGTGGCGGTAACAAGCACAGATACGCAGTATTTT,CASSPVAVTSTDTQYF
TRBV14,TRBJ2-7,.,TRBD2,TGTGCCAGCAGCCAAGTAAATTTTTTTTCTGGGACTAGCGGACTTGCAAGCTACGAGCAGTACTTC,CASSQVNFFSGTSGLASYEQYF
TRBV2,TRBJ1-2,.,TRBD1,TGTGCCAGCAGTGAGGGACAGGGGTTTGGCTACACCTTC,CASSEGQGFGYTF
TRBV7-2,TRBJ1-5,once,TRBD1,TGTGCCAGCAGCTTCCTCAACAGGGGCGGACAGCCCCAGCATTTT,CASSFLNRGGQPQHF
TRBV9,TRBJ2-7,.,.,TGTGCCAGCAGCGTCGGTAACGACGAGCAGTACTTC,CASSVGNDEQYF
TRBV5-6,TRBJ2-7,.,.,TGTGCCAGCAGCCCCCGACTAGTCTCCGCGATTAGCGAGCAGTACTTC,CASSPRLVSAISEQYF
TRBV28,TRBJ1-5,.,.,TGTGCCAGCAGTTGGGGGGGCGCGGGCAATCAGCCCCAGCATTTT,CASSWGGAGNQPQHF
TRBV15,TRBJ2-5,.,.,TGTGCCACCAGCAGAGCCGGGGCCGGCGGAGAGACCCAGTACTTC,CATSRAGAGGETQYF
TRBV5-1,TRBJ2-7,.,.,TGCGCCAGCAGCCCAATGACGACTCCTGGCGAGCAGTACTTC,CASSPMTTPGEQYF
TRBV28,TRBJ2-3,.,.,TGTGCCAGCAATACCGTACTACCTAGCACAGATACGCAGTATTTT,CASNTVLPSTDTQYF
TRBV6-1,TRBJ1-1,.,.,TGTGCCAGCCCGGAGGGGGTGTACACTGAAGCTTTCTTT,CASPEGVYTEAFF
TRBV19,TRBJ2-5,.,.,TGTGCCAGTAGTAAGTCTTCCCAAGAGACCCAGTACTTC,CASSKSSQETQYF
TRBV15,TRBJ1-2,once,.,TGTGCCACCAGCAGGTTCCTTGGGGACCGGGTCAACTATGGCTACACCTTC,CATSRFLGDRVNYGYTF
TRBV7-3,TRBJ2-1,.,.,TGTGCCAGCAGCTTAACCAGGGGGGGCGATGAGCAGTTCTTC,CASSLTRGGDEQFF
TRBV28,TRBJ1-5,.,TRBD1,TGTGCCAGCAGTTTCGACAGGGTCAATCAGCCCCAGCATTTT,CASSFDRVNQPQHF
TRBV9,TRBJ2-1,.,.,TGTGCCAGCAGCGTAGGGGGGGCGTCCTACAATGAGCAGTTCTTC,CASSVGGASYNEQFF
TRBV19,TRBJ2-4,.,.,TGTGCCAGTAGTACCTCCCGACACGGGGGCACCATTCAGTACTTC,CASSTSRHGGTIQYF
TRBV11-2,TRBJ1-2,.,.,TGTGCCAGCAGCTTAATGGGGGCGGACTATGGCTACACCTTC,CASSLMGADYGYTF
TRBV27,TRBJ2-7,.,TRBD1,TGTGCCAGCAGTCAGCGACAGGGGGGGAAACTCTCCTACGAGCAGTACTTC,CASSQRQGGKLSYEQYF
TRBV28,TRBJ2-7,.,.,TGTGCCAGCCTGGGCGGCTCCTACGAGCAGTACTTC,CASLGGSYEQYF
TRBV7-2,TRBJ1-1,.,.,TGTGCCAGCACCGAGAATCGGGACACCGATATCGCTGAAGCTTTCTTT,CASTENRDTDIAEAFF
TRBV4-1,TRBJ2-2,.,TRBD2,TGCGCCAGCAGCCAAGATGTTGAGCGGGAGTGGGGCGGGGAGCTGTTTTTT,CASSQDVEREWGGELFF
TRBV10-3,TRBJ2-7,.,TRBD1,TGTGCCATCAGTGGGGTGGCCGGCCAGACAGGGGCCGCCTACGAGCAGTACTTC,CAISGVAGQTGAAYEQYF
TRBV2,TRBJ2-7,.,.,TGTGCCAGCTTTTCGGCAGACAAGTACTACGAGCAGTACTTC,CASFSADKYYEQYF
TRBV14,TRBJ2-1,.,TRBD1,TGTGCCAGCAGCCTCCGGACAGGGAGCTCCTACAATGAGCAGTTCTTC,CASSLRTGSSYNEQFF
TRBV19,TRBJ2-1,.,TRBD1,TGTGCCAGTTTGGGACAGGGATGGTACGGTGAGCAGTTCTTC,CASLGQGWYGEQFF
TRBV18,TRBJ2-4,.,TRBD1,TGTGCCAGCTCCCCGGGACAGGGCCCGAAAAACATTCAGTACTTC,CASSPGQGPKNIQYF
TRBV5-1,TRBJ1-6,.,.,TGCGCCAGCAGCTTGACGAATTCACCCCTCCACTTT,CASSLTNSPLHF
TRBV28,TRBJ1-6,once,TRBD1,TGTGCCAGCAGTTCCCCGACCGGGACAGGGTTACCCCTCCACTTT,CASSSPTGTGLPLHF
TRBV30,TRBJ1-2,.,TRBD1,TGTGCCTCCGTGACGGACAGGGATGCTGGCTACACCTTC,CASVTDRDAGYTF
TRBV7-9,TRBJ2-7,.,TRBD2,TGTGCCAGCAGCCGACGGCGAGCGGGAGACATCGAGCAGTACTTC,CASSRRRAGDIEQYF
TRBV7-3,TRBJ2-1,.,TRBD2,TGTGCCAGCAGCCCATCCGGGACTAGCGGTGGTAGGAAGTTCTTC,CASSPSGTSGGRKFF
TRBV11-2,TRBJ1-1,.,.,TGTGCCAGCAAGGGGATGAACACTGAAGCTTTCTTT,CASKGMNTEAFF
TRBV5-4,TRBJ2-5,.,.,TGTGCCAGCAGGGGGTGGGGCGGCGGCCAAGAGACCCAGTACTTC,CASRGWGGGQETQYF
TRBV28,TRBJ2-3,.,TRBD1,TGTGCCAGCAACATGGACAGGTTAACTAGCACAGATACGCAGTATTTT,CASNMDRLTSTDTQYF
TRBV29-1,TRBJ2-2,.,.,TGCAGCGCTAGCGCACGGGGCACCGGGGAGCTGTTTTTT,CSASARGTGELFF
TRBV7-2,TRBJ1-1,.,.,TGTGCCAGCAGCTTAGGAGGGACGTCACGGGTAGCTTTCTTT,CASSLGGTSRVAFF
TRBV11-3,TRBJ2-7,.,.,TGTGCCAGCAGCTCTCAGGGAGCATACGAGCAGTACTTC,CASSSQGAYEQYF
TRBV4-1,TRBJ2-2,.,.,TGCGCCAGCAGCCAAGATCACAGCCTTCATACCGGGGAGCTGTTTTTT,CASSQDHSLHTGELFF
TRBV5-1,TRBJ2-2,.,TRBD2,TGCGCCAGCAGCTTGGAGGGAGCGGGAGGGCCGTTCACCGGGGAGCTGTTTTTT,CASSLEGAGGPFTGELFF
TRBV7-2,TRBJ2-3,.,TRBD2,TGTGCCAGCAGCTTAGTACTAGCGGGAGGGCCATTGACAGATACGCAGTATTTT,CASSLVLAGGPLTDTQYF
TRBV11-2,TRBJ2-1,.,TRBD2,TGTGCCAGCAGCTCGAGACTAGCGGATTACAATGAGCAGTTCTTC,CASSSRLADYNEQFF
TRBV5-1,TRBJ2-3,.,.,TGCGCCAGCAGCCTACAGGACCCGCGTGGGGATACGCAGTATTTT,CASSLQDPRGDTQYF
TRBV7-2,TRBJ2-1,.,TRBD2,TGTGCCAGCAGCTCTGCGGGAGGCTGGATCAATGAGCAGTTCTTC,CASSSAGGWINEQFF
TRBV4-2,TRBJ1-2,.,TRBD1,TGTGCCAGCAGTGGACAGGGCTCAACGAGAGGCTATGGCTACACCTTC,CASSGQGSTRGYGYTF
TRBV5-5,TRBJ1-5,.,TRBD1,TGTGCCAGCAGCACCCGTGGACAGGGCTTCAATCAGCCCCAGCATTTT,CASSTRGQGFNQPQHF
TRBV14,TRBJ2-1,once,.,TGTGCCAGCAGCCCTTGGACTGGCAGCTCCTACAATGAGCAGTTCTTC,CASSPWTGSSYNEQFF
TRBV27,TRBJ1-5,.,.,TGTGCCAGCAGTTTGAGGGTCCATCAGCCCCAGCATTTT,CASSLRVHQPQHF
TRBV5-1,TRBJ2-7,.,TRBD2,TGCGCCAGCAGCTCAGGGACTAGTAGTTACGAGCAGTACTTC,CASSSGTSSYEQYF
TRBV5-1,TRBJ2-2,.,.,TGCGCCAGCAGCCGAGGGGGAGACCACACCGGGGAGCTGTTTTTT,CASSRGGDHTGELFF
TRBV6-5,TRBJ1-1,.,.,TGTGCCAGCGTATCAGGGATTCTGGCTTTCTTT,CASVSGILAFF
TRBV29-1,TRBJ1-1,few,.,TGCAGCGTTGAAGGCAGGCTGAACACTGAAGCTTTCTTT,CSVEGRLNTEAFF